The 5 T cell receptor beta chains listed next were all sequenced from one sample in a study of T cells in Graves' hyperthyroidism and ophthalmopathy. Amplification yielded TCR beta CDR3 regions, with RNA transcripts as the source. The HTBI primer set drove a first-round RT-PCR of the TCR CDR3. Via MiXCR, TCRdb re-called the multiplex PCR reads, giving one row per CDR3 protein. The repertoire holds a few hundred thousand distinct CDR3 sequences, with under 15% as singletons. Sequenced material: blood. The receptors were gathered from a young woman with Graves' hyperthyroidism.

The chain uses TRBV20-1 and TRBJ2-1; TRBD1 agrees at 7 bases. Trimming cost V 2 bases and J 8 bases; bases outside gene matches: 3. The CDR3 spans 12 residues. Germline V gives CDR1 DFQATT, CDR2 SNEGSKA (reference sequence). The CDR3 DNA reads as TGCAGTGCTAGAAGGACAGGTTATGAGCAGTTCTTC. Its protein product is CSARRTGYEQFF.

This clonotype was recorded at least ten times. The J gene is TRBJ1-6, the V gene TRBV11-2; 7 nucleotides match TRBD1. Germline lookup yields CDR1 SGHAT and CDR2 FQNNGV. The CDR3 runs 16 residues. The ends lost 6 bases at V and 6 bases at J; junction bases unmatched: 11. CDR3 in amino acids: CASRQPSTGPNSPLHF. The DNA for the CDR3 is TGTGCCAGCAGACAACCTTCGACAGGGCCTAATTCACCCCTCCACTTT.

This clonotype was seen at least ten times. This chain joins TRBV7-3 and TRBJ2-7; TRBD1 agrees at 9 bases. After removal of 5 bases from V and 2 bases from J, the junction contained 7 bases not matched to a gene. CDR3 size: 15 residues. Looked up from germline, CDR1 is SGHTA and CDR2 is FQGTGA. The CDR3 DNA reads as TGTGCCAGCAGCGCTACCGGGACAGGGCCCTACGAGCAGTACTTC. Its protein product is CASSATGTGPYEQYF.

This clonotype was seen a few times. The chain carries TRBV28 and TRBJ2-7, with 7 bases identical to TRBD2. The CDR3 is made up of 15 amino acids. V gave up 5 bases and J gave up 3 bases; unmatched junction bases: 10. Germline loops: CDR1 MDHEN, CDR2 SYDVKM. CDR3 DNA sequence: TGTGCCAGCAGTCCTCCGGACGGGGGGATCTACGAGCAGTACTTC. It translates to CASSPPDGGIYEQYF.

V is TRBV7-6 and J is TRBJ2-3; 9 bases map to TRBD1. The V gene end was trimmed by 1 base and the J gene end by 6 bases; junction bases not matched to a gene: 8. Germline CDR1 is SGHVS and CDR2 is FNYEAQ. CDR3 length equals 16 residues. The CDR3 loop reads CASSLGTGGYKDTQYF. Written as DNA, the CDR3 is TGTGCCAGCAGCTTAGGCACAGGGGGCTATAAGGATACGCAGTATTTT.